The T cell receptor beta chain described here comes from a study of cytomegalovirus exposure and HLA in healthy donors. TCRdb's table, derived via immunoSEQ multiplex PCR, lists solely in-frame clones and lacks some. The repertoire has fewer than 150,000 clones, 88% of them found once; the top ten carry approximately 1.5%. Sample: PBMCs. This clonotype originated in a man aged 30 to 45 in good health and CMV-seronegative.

CDR3 DNA: TGTGCTAGTGGTGGGGGCACGAGGGGTGGCTACACCTTC. It is translated as CASGGGTRGGYTF. This chain uses TRBV12-5 with TRBJ1-2, with D tentatively TRBD1 (6 bases). Germline V CDR1 and CDR2: LGHNT, FRNRAP. The CDR3 is 13 amino acids. V gave up 5 bases and J gave up 7 bases, with 14 bases separating them. Combining the CDR3 with reference TRBV12-5 and TRBJ1-2 gives the whole variable domain DARVTQTPRHKVTEMGQEVTMRCQPILGHNTVFWYRQTMMQGLELLAYFRNRAPLDDSGMPKDRFSAEMPDATLATLKIQPSEPRDSAVYFCASGGGTRGGYTFGSGTRLTVV.